The 18 T cell receptor beta chains given below trace back to one sample, sequenced in a study of T cells in Graves' hyperthyroidism and ophthalmopathy. Authors of the study amplified TCR beta CDR3 regions from RNA transcripts. The HTBI primer set drove a first-round RT-PCR of the TCR CDR3. TCRdb fed the multiplex PCR reads into MiXCR, producing one record per CDR3 protein. Here the sample spans 620,000 or so distinct CDR3 sequences, more than 14% being singletons. The sequenced sample was blood. The receptor set was obtained from a woman aged 50 to 60 with Graves' ophthalmopathy.

This chain links TRBV7-9 with TRBJ1-4, with D maybe TRBD1 (6 bases). The ends were cut back, 4 bases at V and 6 bases at J, with 18 bases in the middle. The germline gives CDR1 SEHNR, CDR2 FQNEAQ (reference sequence). This CDR3 is built from 16 residues. CDR3 DNA sequence: TGTGCCAGCAGCTCACTCACCAGGGGAAGTGATGAAAAACTGTTTTTT. This translates into CASSSLTRGSDEKLFF. Full variable domain (rest looked up from reference TRBV7-9 and TRBJ1-4): DTGVSQNPRHKITKRGQNVTFRCDPISEHNRLYWYRQTLGQGPEFLTYFQNEAQLEKSRLLSDRFSAERPKGSFSTLEIQRTEQGDSAMYLCASSSLTRGSDEKLFFGSGTQLSVL.

This clonotype was counted many times. This sequence joins TRBV6-2 or TRBV6-3 and TRBJ2-1; possibly TRBD2 for D (6 bases). Between the trimmed V and J ends, which lost 6 bases and 9 bases, there was a span of 18 bases. Germline V CDR1 and CDR2: MNHEY, SVGEGT. There are 14 residues in the CDR3. The CDR3 loop reads CASRASNRGVEQFF. DNA of the CDR3: TGTGCCAGCAGGGCTAGCAACCGCGGGGTTGAGCAGTTCTTC.

This clonotype was recorded a few times. The chain is built from TRBV4-3 and TRBJ2-1; perhaps TRBD1 as D (5 bases). With 7 bases removed from V and 0 bases from J, the gap between germline ends came to 19 bases. The CDR3 sequence is 17 residues long. Germline V gene data show CDR1 as LGHNA and CDR2 as YSLEER. The DNA of the CDR3 is TGCGCCAGCACCAAACAGGAGTGGGGTCCCTCCTACAATGAGCAGTTCTTC. It specifies CASTKQEWGPSYNEQFF.

This chain joins TRBV19 and TRBJ2-1; weak D call: TRBD2 (5 bases). V was cut by 4 bases and J by 0 bases, with 10 bases left in between. The CDR3 covers 15 residues. Germline CDR1 reads LNHDA; CDR2 reads SQIVND (reference sequence). The CDR3 nucleotides are TGTGCCAGTAGTAATAGCGTAAGCTCCTACAATGAGCAGTTCTTC. It specifies CASSNSVSSYNEQFF.

Details on this clonotype: This may come from a read error, since a much larger clone is one base off. The chain joins TRBV28 to TRBJ1-2, with 7 bases aligning to TRBD1. Germline V gene lookup returns CDR1 MDHEN and CDR2 SYDVKM. The CDR3 contains 17 residues. The CDR3 DNA is TGTGCCAACAGTTTATGGATTGGAGGGGGCGAGAACTATGGCTACACCTTC. Protein: CANSLWIGGGENYGYTF.

This clonotype came up many times. CDR3 in DNA: TGTGCCAGCAGCTATTACGCCGATACGCAGTATTTT. Translating gives CASSYYADTQYF. This rearrangement joins TRBV7-2 to TRBJ2-3; D call uncertain. V lost 4 bases and J 6 bases, leaving 8 bases between the germline ends. Germline V gene data show CDR1 as SGHTA and CDR2 as FQGNSA. This CDR3 comprises 12 residues.

The chain uses TRBV29-1 and TRBJ2-4; a possible D gene is TRBD1 (6 bases). The CDR3 spans 13 residues. The V end lost 2 bases, the J end lost 8 bases, and 13 bases lay between the germline ends. Germline loops: CDR1 SQVTM, CDR2 ANQGSEA. The CDR3 here is CSVEQGAGDIQYF. The CDR3 DNA reads as TGCAGCGTTGAACAAGGGGCAGGGGACATTCAGTACTTC.

This clonotype was counted between two and nine times. The rearrangement links TRBV6-1 to TRBJ1-6; D is undetermined. This CDR3 is built from 16 residues. Trimming removed 8 bases at V and 0 bases at J, with 14 bases between. Germline assignment: CDR1 MNHNS and CDR2 SASEGT. This chain's CDR3 is CASLDGQSSYNSPLHF. For the CDR3, the DNA is TGTGCCAGCCTAGACGGCCAGAGCTCCTATAATTCACCCCTCCACTTT.

This clonotype was detected a few times. The chain is built from TRBV19 and TRBJ1-2; D is undetermined. The CDR3 is 12 amino acids. CDR1 is LNHDA and CDR2 is SQIVND in the germline V gene (reference sequence). The V gene lost 4 bases and the J gene lost 4 bases, with 7 bases spanning the gap. CDR3 region: CASSNPAYGYTF. The DNA for the CDR3 is TGTGCCAGTAGTAATCCGGCCTATGGCTACACCTTC.

This clonotype has ten or more counts. The CDR3 sequence: CASSLIPGQGKRETQYF. CDR3 in DNA: TGTGCCAGCAGCTTAATTCCCGGACAGGGGAAAAGGGAGACCCAGTACTTC. This chain links TRBV7-3 with TRBJ2-5; TRBD1 agrees at 9 bases. This CDR3 has 17 amino acids. Germline loops: CDR1 SGHTA, CDR2 FQGTGA. J was trimmed by 5 bases and V by 1 base; bases with no gene match: 11.

This chain connects TRBV12-3 or TRBV12-4 to TRBJ2-1, with D hard to call. The CDR3 consists of 12 residues. V lost 6 bases and J 7 bases, leaving 10 bases between the germline ends. The CDR3 bases are TGTGCCAGCAGAAAAACGGGTAATGAGCAGTTCTTC. It is translated as CASRKTGNEQFF.

This clonotype came up a few times. The chain recombines TRBV30 with TRBJ2-2; 13 bases are a match to TRBD2. Trimming at V came to 2 bases and at J to 6 bases, leaving 15 bases not matched to a gene. The CDR3 extends over 19 amino acids. Germline CDR1 and CDR2: GTSNPN and SVGIG (reference sequence). The CDR3 sequence is CAWSQTGLAGVGLPGELFF. In DNA, the CDR3 is TGTGCCTGGAGTCAAACAGGACTAGCGGGAGTGGGTCTCCCCGGGGAGCTGTTTTTT.

This clonotype was seen many times. The V call is TRBV15, the J call TRBJ2-1; 11 nucleotides agree with TRBD2. Germline CDR1 LNHNV, CDR2 YYDKDF (reference sequence). This CDR3 region has 17 residues. Trimming took 3 bases from V and 5 from J; bases not matched to a gene: 9. The CDR3 DNA reads as TGTGCCACCAGCAGGGAAACCGGGACTAGCGGTAACAATGAGCAGTTCTTC. The encoded protein is CATSRETGTSGNNEQFF. Full variable domain (missing parts from reference TRBV15 and TRBJ2-1): DAMVIQNPRYQVTQFGKPVTLSCSQTLNHNVMYWYQQKSSQAPKLLFHYYDKDFNNEADTPDNFQSRRPNTSFCFLDIRSPGLGDTAMYLCATSRETGTSGNNEQFFGPGTRLTVL.

CDR3 in DNA: TGCGCCAGCAACCCCGTGACAGGTCCCCGAGATGAGCAGTTCTTC. This sequence encodes CASNPVTGPRDEQFF. This chain uses TRBV5-1 with TRBJ2-1, with D perhaps TRBD1 (6 bases). The CDR3 is 15 amino acids. The V and J ends lost 6 bases and 8 bases respectively, with 21 bases between them. Germline CDR1 and CDR2: SGHRS and YFSETQ. The full variable domain, completed using reference TRBV5-1 and TRBJ2-1, is KAGVTQTPRYLIKTRGQQVTLSCSPISGHRSVSWYQQTPGQGLQFLFEYFSETQRNKGNFPGRFSGRQFSNSRSEMNVSTLELGDSALYLCASNPVTGPRDEQFFGPGTRLTVL.

The chain combines TRBV7-8 with TRBJ2-2; TRBD2 aligns across 14 bases. V lost 0 bases and J lost 6; bases outside the gene matches: 3. This CDR3 spans 17 amino acids. The germline CDR1 and CDR2 sequences are SGHVS and FQNEAQ. The CDR3 loop reads CASSLAGLAGVAGELFF. The CDR3 DNA reads TGTGCCAGCAGCTTAGCGGGACTAGCGGGAGTCGCCGGGGAGCTGTTTTTT.

The chain links TRBV7-2 to TRBJ2-1, with D possibly matching TRBD2 (7 bases). With 3 bases removed from V and 0 bases from J, the gap between germline ends came to 18 bases. CDR3 length equals 18 residues. Per germline, CDR1 SGHTA and CDR2 FQGNSA. CDR3 in DNA: TGTGCCAGCAGCTTGGACCTGGGGGGGGGCCGCTCCTACAATGAGCAGTTCTTC. It is translated as CASSLDLGGGRSYNEQFF.

J is TRBJ1-2 and V is TRBV14; TRBD1 aligns across 7 bases. V lost 0 bases, J lost 1 base, and 8 bases stayed unmatched. The CDR3 runs to 17 residues. Germline V gene lookup returns CDR1 SGHDN and CDR2 FVKESK. CDR3 residues: CASSQDGGTVFNYGYTF. In nucleotides, the CDR3 is TGTGCCAGCAGCCAAGATGGCGGGACAGTTTTTAACTATGGCTACACCTTC. Using reference TRBV14 and TRBJ1-2 for the parts outside the CDR3, the full variable domain is EAGVTQFPSHSVIEKGQTVTLRCDPISGHDNLYWYRRVMGKEIKFLLHFVKESKQDESGMPNNRFLAERTGGTYSTLKVQPAELEDSGVYFCASSQDGGTVFNYGYTFGSGTRLTVV.

This clonotype was picked up many times. J is TRBJ2-2 and V is TRBV3-1; tentative D call: TRBD1 (5 bases). The CDR3 is 14 residues long. Trimming pared 6 bases from V and 4 bases from J, leaving 12 bases between. Germline-derived CDR1 and CDR2 are LGHDT and YNNKEL (reference sequence). CDR3 in amino acids: CASRGAGITGELFF. The CDR3 bases are TGTGCCAGCAGAGGGGCAGGGATCACCGGGGAGCTGTTTTTT.